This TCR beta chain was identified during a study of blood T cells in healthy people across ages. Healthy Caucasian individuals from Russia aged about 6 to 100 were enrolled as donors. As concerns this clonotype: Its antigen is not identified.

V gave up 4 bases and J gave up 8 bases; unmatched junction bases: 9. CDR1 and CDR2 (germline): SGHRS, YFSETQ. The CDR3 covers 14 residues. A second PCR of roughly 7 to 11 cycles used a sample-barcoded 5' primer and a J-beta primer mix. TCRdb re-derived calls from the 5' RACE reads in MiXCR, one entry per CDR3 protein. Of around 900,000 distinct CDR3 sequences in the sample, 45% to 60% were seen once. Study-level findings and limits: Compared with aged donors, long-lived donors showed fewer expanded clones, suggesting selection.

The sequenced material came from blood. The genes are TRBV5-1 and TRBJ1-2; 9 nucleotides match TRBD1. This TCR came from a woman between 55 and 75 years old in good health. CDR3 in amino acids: CASSRDREGQGYTF. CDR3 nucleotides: TGCGCCAGCAGCCGGGACAGGGAAGGGCAAGGCTACACCTTC. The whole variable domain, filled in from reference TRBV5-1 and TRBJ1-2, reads KAGVTQTPRYLIKTRGQQVTLSCSPISGHRSVSWYQQTPGQGLQFLFEYFSETQRNKGNFPGRFSGRQFSNSRSEMNVSTLELGDSALYLCASSRDREGQGYTFGSGTRLTVV.